The entry below describes one TCR beta chain. The antigen is undetermined. The data originate from a study of T cells in Graves' hyperthyroidism and ophthalmopathy. Points from the study as a whole: Peripheral blood also featured most of the thyroid clonotypes expanded above 0.001.

Germline CDR1 reads ENHRY; CDR2 reads SYGVKD. V was pared by 4 bases and J by 2 bases, with 14 bases between. The CDR3 is made up of 15 amino acids. Newly diagnosed hyperthyroidism, duration under 2 months, in patients aged 18 to 65. RNA transcripts gave rise to amplified TCR beta CDR3 regions. A first-round RT-PCR of the TCR CDR3 used the HTBI primer set. MiXCR, run by TCRdb on the multiplex PCR reads, gives a single entry per CDR3 protein. The sample has 300,000 to 450,000 distinct CDR3 sequences, 25% seen once. Sequencing input: blood. The TCR sequence derives from a man aged 50 to 59 with Graves' hyperthyroidism. The chain combines TRBV10-3 with TRBJ1-1, with a weak D call TRBD1 (6 bases). CDR3 residues: CAISVDSSINTEAFF. CDR3 sequence (DNA): TGTGCCATCAGTGTGGACAGCTCTATAAACACTGAAGCTTTCTTT.